The clone carrying this T cell receptor (beta chain) was counted between two and nine times. Antigen: not known. The sample comes from a study of T cells after yellow fever vaccination. Study details: Fractions of low cell number were prepared using SMART-Seq v4 Ultra Low Input. Regarding the study as a whole: Abundant clonotypes from the bulk population could contaminate FACS-sorted repertoires. Most clones from primary vaccination were detected again post-booster (about 96% CD4, 88% CD8).

The junction had 10 bases not matched to a gene; V was cut back by 3 bases and J by 4 bases. The germline V gene encodes CDR1 SGHRS and CDR2 YFSETQ. The CDR3 length is 16 residues. In making TCR cDNA, 5'RACE template switching added a universal primer site and UMIs to it. TCRdb reanalysed the 5' RACE reads using MiXCR and keeps one entry per CDR3 protein. The sample lists 610,000 or so distinct CDR3 sequences, around 12% occurring once. Sequencing used PBMCs, obtained on the day of the yellow fever booster vaccination. The sequence was obtained from a young man who received the YFV17D yellow fever vaccine. This sequence joins TRBV5-1 and TRBJ2-7; 10 positions match TRBD2. CDR3 DNA: TGCGCCAGCAGCTCCGGGACTAGCGTTACTGGTTACGAGCAGTACTTC. Protein sequence: CASSSGTSVTGYEQYF.